A selection of T cell receptor beta chains follows, all from one sample in a study of T-cell reconstitution after alpha-beta-depleted transplantation in children. Via MiXCR, TCRdb re-called the PCR reads, giving one row per CDR3 protein. The sample has some 350,000 distinct CDR3 sequences; 10% are singletons. Sequences were derived from PBMCs from the stem cell graft donor, sampled from the stem cell graft. These receptors came from a human donor who donated a stem cell graft to a child with acute lymphoblastic leukemia. Both conserved end residues are part of each CDR3. Each record gives: V gene, CDR3 protein.

>TRBV10-3
CAIPRTRPLGGGGLSGSSYEQYF
>TRBV20-1
CSGTGQYYGYTF
>TRBV20-1
CSAAGTVAYEQYF
>TRBV5-6
CASSLYEGMGETQYF
>TRBV6-5
CASSYGRASGANVLTF
>TRBV20-1
CSARDASSGRSYNEQFF
>TRBV7-9
CASSLAPLAGGRETQYF
>TRBV9
CASSVSAGPTYEQYF
>TRBV7-2
CASSDGTTYEQYF
>TRBV27
CASSPPEPGANVLTF
>TRBV19
CASSIVATGELFF
>TRBV5-1
CASSRRLLLTDTSVLVTDTQYF
>TRBV2
CASSAGRAVTGELFF
>TRBV12-5
CASGLASEFYAISGNTIYF
>TRBV5-1
CASSFSYEQYF
>TRBV15
CATSIGVTYEQYF
>TRBV4-1
CASSQDPTPVWYGYTF
>TRBV5-5
CASSPGTDEKLFF
>TRBV7-2
CASSLGQANYGYTF
>TRBV10-3
CAISRPGDTEAFF
>TRBV7-2
CASSEDRHYEQYF
>TRBV27
CASSPRGGEQYF
>TRBV10-3
CAIGEGAFEQPQHF
>TRBV5-1
CASSLPDSGTSGSETSTDTQYF
>TRBV12-3/TRBV12-4
CASSIWTGTDTQYF
>TRBV7-9
CASATQGTHNEQFF
>TRBV7-3
CASSLFAGNNSPLHF
>TRBV5-1
CASRETGQGNQPQHF
>TRBV5-1
CASSPSTNKAGNTIYF
>TRBV4-3
CASSQDLGPPYEQYF
>TRBV18
CASSGKKYNEQFF
>TRBV29-1
CSVASVSETQYF
>TRBV5-1
CASSLQGLGAGELFF
>TRBV5-5
CASLFTGGTEAFF
>TRBV29-1
CSVPQATYNEQFF
>TRBV7-2
CASRRGLAGGLDEQFF
>TRBV7-9
CASSSDLLRKAAYEQYF
>TRBV7-9
CASSPTGAPRDGYTF
>TRBV12-5
CASGYYEQYF
>TRBV12-3/TRBV12-4
CASSLRADTGELFF
>TRBV27
CASSKTTGMVYNEQFF
>TRBV4-3
CASSQDHSGAYEQYF
>TRBV7-9
CASSFHSGGSGELFF
>TRBV12-3/TRBV12-4
CASSAYRVNTEAFF
>TRBV15
CATSRVGGGDTQYF
>TRBV10-3
CAINGRDQETQYF
>TRBV5-1
CASSYLAGASTYNEQFF
>TRBV6-2/TRBV6-3
CASREQGEAFF